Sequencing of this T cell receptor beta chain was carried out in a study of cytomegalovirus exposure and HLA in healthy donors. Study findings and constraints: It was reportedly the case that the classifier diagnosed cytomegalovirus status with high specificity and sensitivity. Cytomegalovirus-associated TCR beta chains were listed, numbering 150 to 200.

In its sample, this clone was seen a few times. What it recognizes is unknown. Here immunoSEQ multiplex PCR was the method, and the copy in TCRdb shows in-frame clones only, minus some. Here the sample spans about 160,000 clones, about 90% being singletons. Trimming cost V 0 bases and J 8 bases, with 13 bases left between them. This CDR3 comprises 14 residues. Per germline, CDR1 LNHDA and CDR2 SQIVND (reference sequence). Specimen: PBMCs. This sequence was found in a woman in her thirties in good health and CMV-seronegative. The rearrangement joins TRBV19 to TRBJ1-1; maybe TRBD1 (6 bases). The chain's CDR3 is CASSIDTPGTEAFF. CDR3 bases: TGTGCCAGTAGTATAGATACTCCCGGGACAGAAGCTTTCTTT.